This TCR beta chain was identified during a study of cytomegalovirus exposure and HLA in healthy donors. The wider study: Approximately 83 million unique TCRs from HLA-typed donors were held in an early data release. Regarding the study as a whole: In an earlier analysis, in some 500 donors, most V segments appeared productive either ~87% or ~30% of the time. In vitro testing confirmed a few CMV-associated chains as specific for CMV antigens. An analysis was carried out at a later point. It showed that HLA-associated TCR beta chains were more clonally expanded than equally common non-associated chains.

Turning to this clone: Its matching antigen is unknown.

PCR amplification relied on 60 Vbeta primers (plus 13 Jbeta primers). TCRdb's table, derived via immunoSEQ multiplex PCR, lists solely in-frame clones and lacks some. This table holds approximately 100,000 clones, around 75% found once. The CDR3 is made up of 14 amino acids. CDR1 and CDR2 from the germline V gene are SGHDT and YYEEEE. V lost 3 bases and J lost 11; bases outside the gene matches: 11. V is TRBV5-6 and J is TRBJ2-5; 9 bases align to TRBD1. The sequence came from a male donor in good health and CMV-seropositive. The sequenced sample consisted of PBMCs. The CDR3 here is CASSSGTGLGEQYF. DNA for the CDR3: TGTGCCAGCAGCTCCGGGACAGGGCTCGGGGAGCAGTACTTC.